Listed below are T cell receptor beta chains from one sample, sequenced in a study of T cell responses to AZD1222 COVID-19 vaccine. Produced via immunoSEQ multiplex PCR; TCRdb's table is partial and in-frame only. The profile shows approximately 74,000 clones, about 84% of them singletons. The source material was peripheral blood, sampled on day 0 of AZD1222 vaccination. These receptors all come from an adult in good health. Each CDR3 is given with its conserved first and last residue. A D gene is named only where the DNA matches it firmly. A clone size is listed for some rows: how often the clone was seen (once, few, many), or a class if it is expanded.

once | TRBJ1-1 | NA | TRBV6-6 | TGTGCCAGCAGTCAGGGAGGGAACACTGAAGCTTTCTTT | CASSQGGNTEAFF
NA | TRBJ1-4 | NA | TRBV7-2 | TGTGCCAGCAGCTTAGCAGGACAGAGGAATGAAAAACTGTTTTTT | CASSLAGQRNEKLFF
NA | TRBJ1-1 | TRBD1 | TRBV6-5 | TGTGCCAGCAGTTCCCGGGACAGGGGAGGATACACTGAAGCTTTCTTT | CASSSRDRGGYTEAFF
NA | TRBJ2-1 | NA | TRBV12-5 | TGTGCTAGTGGTTTGCGGGTCGGCTATGAGCAGTTCTTC | CASGLRVGYEQFF
NA | TRBJ2-3 | NA | TRBV4-3 | TGCGCCAGCAGCCAAGACAGGGCCACAGATACGCAGTATTTT | CASSQDRATDTQYF
NA | TRBJ1-1 | TRBD1 | TRBV5-4 | TGTGCCAGCAGCCCCCGGGACAGGGGGACGTATACTGAAGCTTTCTTT | CASSPRDRGTYTEAFF
NA | TRBJ2-7 | NA | TRBV19 | TGTGCCAGTAGTATTTCAGCGGGTGGAACCTACGAGCAGTACTTC | CASSISAGGTYEQYF
few | TRBJ1-2 | TRBD1 | TRBV19 | TGTGCCAGTACTATAAGACGGACAGGGGGCGACTATGGCTACACCTTC | CASTIRRTGGDYGYTF
NA | TRBJ2-7 | TRBD2 | TRBV7-2 | TGTGCCAGCAGTCTAGCGGGGGCCAACTCCTACGAGCAGTACTTC | CASSLAGANSYEQYF
NA | TRBJ2-7 | TRBD1 | TRBV19 | TGTGCCAGTAGTATCTTGGGACAGGCCAGCGAGCAGTACTTC | CASSILGQASEQYF
NA | TRBJ2-7 | NA | TRBV11-2 | TGTGCCAGCAGCTTGAACAGGGACGAGCAGTACTTC | CASSLNRDEQYF
NA | TRBJ1-1 | NA | TRBV5-4 | TGTGCCAGCAGCTCCGGGGGGGGAAGGTTCACTGAAGCTTTCTTT | CASSSGGGRFTEAFF
NA | TRBJ1-2 | NA | TRBV30 | TGTGCCTGGAGGAAGGATGGCTACACCTTC | CAWRKDGYTF
NA | TRBJ2-5 | TRBD1 | TRBV5-4 | TGTGCCAGCAGCTATCGGGACAGAGGAGAGACCCAGTACTTC | CASSYRDRGETQYF
NA | TRBJ1-6 | NA | TRBV27 | TGTGCCAGCACTTCCAGGGGAGAATCCTATAATTCACCCCTCCACTTT | CASTSRGESYNSPLHF
NA | TRBJ1-3 | NA | TRBV6-6 | TGTGCCAGCAGTTACACAGAGGTCTCTGGAAACACCATATATTTT | CASSYTEVSGNTIYF
few | TRBJ2-7 | TRBD1 | TRBV5-1 | TGCGCCAGCAAGGGGACAGGGGGCTCCTACGAGCAGTACTTC | CASKGTGGSYEQYF
NA | TRBJ2-5 | NA | TRBV2 | TGTGCCAGCAGTGAACGGACAGAGAGTGAGACCCAGTACTTC | CASSERTESETQYF
NA | TRBJ1-1 | NA | TRBV6-5 | TGTGCCAGCAGATTGCAGGTGAACACTGAAGCTTTCTTT | CASRLQVNTEAFF
NA | TRBJ2-3 | TRBD2 | TRBV14 | TGTGCCAGCAGCCCCCTTCTAGCGGCGGGAGATACGCAGTATTTT | CASSPLLAAGDTQYF
once | TRBJ1-6 | NA | TRBV15 | TGTGCCACCAGCAGAGAGGACCGTCGGGGGGAGGCCCTCCACTTT | CATSREDRRGEALHF
NA | TRBJ2-7 | TRBD1 | TRBV7-2 | TGTGCCAGCAGCTCGTACAGGGGGCCCTACGAGCAGTACTTC | CASSSYRGPYEQYF
NA | TRBJ1-1 | TRBD1 | TRBV18 | TGTGCCAGCTCACCCGGACAGGGTGCCGAAGCTTTCTTT | CASSPGQGAEAFF
NA | TRBJ1-6 | NA | TRBV11-2 | TGTGCCAGCAGCTCGGGCAAAATGGATTCACCCCTCCACTTT | CASSSGKMDSPLHF
NA | TRBJ2-2 | NA | TRBV7-3 | TGTGCCAGCAGCTTAAACGGGGGCCTGAACACCGGGGAGCTGTTTTTT | CASSLNGGLNTGELFF
NA | TRBJ1-3 | NA | TRBV6-5 | TGTGCCAGCAGACAGGACCAGTTCTCTGGAAACACCATATATTTT | CASRQDQFSGNTIYF
NA | TRBJ1-4 | NA | TRBV21-1 | TGTGCCAGCAGCACCTCGCCTTTACATTCTCCGGGACAGGGTGGTGAAAAACTGTTTTTT | CASSTSPLHSPGQGGEKLFF
NA | TRBJ1-5 | NA | TRBV6-5 | TGTGCCAGCAGTTACGGATTGCCCTCAAATCAGCCCCAGCATTTT | CASSYGLPSNQPQHF
NA | TRBJ1-6 | NA | TRBV7-9 | TGTGCCAGCAGTCCTCAGGGGAATTCACCCCTCCACTTT | CASSPQGNSPLHF
NA | TRBJ1-6 | NA | TRBV5-6 | TGTGCCAGCAGCTTGGGCGGGGTTGGGTCACCCCTCCACTTT | CASSLGGVGSPLHF
NA | TRBJ1-2 | NA | TRBV6-5 | TGTGCCAGCAGTCCTACACAGGGACTACTTGACGGCTACACCTTC | CASSPTQGLLDGYTF
NA | TRBJ1-5 | NA | TRBV5-6 | TGTGCCAGCAGCTTGGGTCAACAGGGTGATCAGCCCCAGCATTTT | CASSLGQQGDQPQHF
NA | TRBJ2-3 | TRBD2 | TRBV10-3 | TGTGCCATCAGTGGACCGGGACTAGCACCTAGCACAGATACGCAGTATTTT | CAISGPGLAPSTDTQYF
NA | TRBJ2-7 | TRBD1 | TRBV7-8 | TGTGCCAGCAGCACGACAGGGGGGTACGAGCAGTACTTC | CASSTTGGYEQYF
NA | TRBJ2-5 | TRBD1 | TRBV9 | TGTGCCAGCAGCGAAGGGACAGGGGGCATGGAGACCCAGTACTTC | CASSEGTGGMETQYF
NA | TRBJ1-3 | TRBD1 | TRBV10-3 | TGTGCCATCAGTGAGTCGGGGACAGGGAGATCCACCATATATTTT | CAISESGTGRSTIYF
NA | TRBJ1-2 | NA | TRBV15 | TGTGCCACCAGCAGAGAGAGTTTTGGGGGGCGCGCCTATGGCTACACCTTC | CATSRESFGGRAYGYTF
NA | TRBJ2-7 | TRBD2 | TRBV5-1 | TGCGCCAGCAGCTTGGCACTAGCGGGGCTCGAGCAGTACTTC | CASSLALAGLEQYF
once | TRBJ2-2 | TRBD1 | TRBV5-1 | TGCGCCAGCAGCTTTGGGACAGGCACCGGGGAGCTGTTTTTT | CASSFGTGTGELFF
NA | TRBJ2-1 | TRBD2 | TRBV6-9 | TGTGCCAGCAGTTCGGGACTAGCGGCCCCCAATGAGCAGTTCTTC | CASSSGLAAPNEQFF
few | TRBJ2-1 | TRBD1 | TRBV11-3 | TGTGCCAGCAGCCTCGGACAGGGCGCCACAGGAGGTGAGCAGTTCTTC | CASSLGQGATGGEQFF
NA | TRBJ1-2 | TRBD1 | TRBV6-5 | TGTGCCAGCAGTTACCAGGGGGCTACTGGCTACACCTTC | CASSYQGATGYTF
few | TRBJ2-7 | TRBD2 | TRBV3-1/TRBV3-2 | TGTGCCAGCAGCCAAGAGCTTGCGGGAGTACCGGGAGAGCAGTACTTC | CASSQELAGVPGEQYF